The entry below describes one T cell receptor beta chain. In the original analysis: Scientists estimated how many nucleated cells there were by amplifying reference gene primers. The assay was immunoSEQ multiplex PCR, and TCRdb's table has in-frame clones only and misses some. The DNA gave D and trimming, while V, J and clone size come from that table. The table records approximately 100,000 clones, around 79% of them present only once. This record belongs to a study of blood T cell repertoires in COVID-19. Study context: Material from acute and convalescent COVID-19 was sourced from the United States, Italy and Spain. The analysed material was cDNA or gDNA that came from T cells, B-cell-depleted T cells, or PBMCs.

The V and J ends lost 4 bases and 0 bases respectively, with 16 bases between them. The germline V gene encodes CDR1 SEHNR and CDR2 FQNEAQ (reference sequence). The CDR3 consists of 17 residues. Sequencing used peripheral blood. This clonotype originated in a man aged 65 to 85 with active or convalescent COVID-19. This chain links TRBV7-9 with TRBJ1-3, with D tentatively TRBD1 (5 bases). Here the CDR3 reads CASSSRGGSLSGNTIYF. In DNA, the CDR3 is TGTGCCAGCAGCTCAAGGGGAGGTTCACTCTCTGGAAACACCATATATTTT.